Following are 12 T cell receptor delta chains from one sample sequenced in a study of gamma-delta T cells after stem cell transplantation. TCRdb re-analyzed the RT-PCR reads via CATT. The sample records 2,000 to 2,500 delta-chain clones, approximately 4% being singletons. The sample comprised gamma-delta T cells. All receptors derive from a human donor. It is not recorded whose cells these are; they may come from a transplant donor.

Details on this clone: This likely came from a read error, as a far larger clone is one base away. Additional DNA sequences in this sample encode the identical CDR3. This chain uses TRDV2 with TRDJ1, with 10 nucleotides matching TRDD3. The germline V gene has CDR1 GEAIGNYY and CDR2 EKD. The CDR3 runs 20 residues. Written as DNA, the CDR3 is TGTGCCTGTGACACTCTACGGTCTGGGGGATATGATCGGGACACCGACAAACTCATCTTT. Residues: CACDTLRSGGYDRDTDKLIF.

This clone occurred a few times. One base separates it from a far larger clone, so it is likely a read error. Other DNA sequences in the sample encode the same CDR3. For the CDR3, the DNA is TGTGCCTGTGACACCCTCTATACTGGGGGATCCTACACCGACAAACTCATCTTT. Translated: CACDTLYTGGSYTDKLIF. The chain links TRDV2 to TRDJ1; 10 bases agree with TRDD3. Germline CDR1 and CDR2: GEAIGNYY and EKD. The CDR3 runs 18 residues.

Only a few counts were recorded for this clone. The protein given by TCRdb reflects a much larger clone and differs at residue 3 from this DNA's translation, likely from a read error; the protein shown is the DNA's translation. The chain links TRDV2 to TRDJ1; 8 positions agree with TRDD3. Germline lookup yields CDR1 GEAIGNYY and CDR2 EKD. The CDR3 extends over 18 amino acids. Trimming removed 9 bases from V and 0 bases from J; junction bases left unmatched: 20. As DNA, the CDR3 is TGTGCCCGTGTCCCTCTACGGTCTGGGGGAGGATACACCGATAAACTCATCTTT. This sequence encodes CARVPLRSGGGYTDKLIF.

This clone is large. V gene TRDV2 combines with J gene TRDJ1, with D tentatively TRDD3 (5 bases). The V gene's germline CDR1 is GEAIGNYY and CDR2 EKD. The length of the CDR3 is 14 residues. Trimming left V 1 base short and J 4 bases short, with 12 bases between. The CDR3 protein is CACDTAGSRDKLIF. Here the CDR3 DNA reads TGTGCCTGTGACACGGCGGGATCCCGCGATAAACTCATCTTT.

A word on this clone: The TCRdb protein, from a much larger clone, departs from this DNA's translation at residue 10, likely by read error; the protein shown derives from the DNA. This chain connects TRDV2 to TRDJ1, with 10 bases lining up with TRDD3. The CDR3 loop spans 18 amino acids. Germline V gives CDR1 GEAIGNYY, CDR2 EKD. V dropped 3 bases and J dropped 0; count of bases not matched to a gene: 12. CDR3 coding DNA: TGTGCCTGTGACCCCGTACTGGGGGATGCCGGAGACACCGATAAACTCATCTTT. It yields the protein CACDPVLGDAGDTDKLIF.

This clone showed up just a few times. This DNA's translation differs at residue 14 from TCRdb's protein, which comes from a much larger clone; a read error is likely, and the protein shown is translated from the DNA. This chain uses TRDV2 with TRDJ1; 8 bases agree with TRDD3. The CDR3 has 16 amino acids. CDR1 is GEAIGNYY, CDR2 EKD, per germline. This CDR3 reads CACDLTGGQYTDKPIF. DNA of the CDR3: TGTGCCTGTGACCTGACTGGGGGCCAATACACCGATAAACCCATCTTT.

As concerns this clone: The protein that TCRdb holds for this DNA derives from a much larger clone and differs from the translated DNA at residue 14, which likely indicates a read error; the protein shown here is translated from the DNA. The rearrangement joins TRDV1 to TRDJ1; a weak D match, TRDD3 (6 bases). CDR3 length: 15 amino acids. Germline V gene sequence: CDR1 TSWWSYY, CDR2 QGS. For the CDR3, the DNA is TGTGCTCTTGAGTGTTGCCTGGGGATTACCGATAAACTCACCTTT. Translation gives CALECCLGITDKLTF.

As to this clone: A much larger clone differs by one base, so this may be a read error. This sequence joins TRDV1 and TRDJ1; D may be TRDD2 (6 bases). The CDR3 extends over 24 amino acids. Trimming took off 0 bases at V and 0 bases at J, with 35 bases between the two ends. Germline CDR1 is TSWWSYY and CDR2 is QGS. The CDR3 region is CALGELVSSSPTLLLGTYTDKLIF. The CDR3 nucleotides read TGTGCTCTTGGGGAACTAGTATCATCTAGTCCTACCCTTTTACTTGGGACGTACACCGATAAACTCATCTTT.

With respect to this clone: TCRdb attributes to this sequence the protein of a much larger clone, which differs from the DNA translation at residue 4; a read error is likely, and the protein displayed is translated from the DNA. J is TRDJ1 and V is TRDV2; D call uncertain. Germline V CDR1 and CDR2: GEAIGNYY, EKD. The CDR3 has 14 amino acids. CDR3 coding DNA: TGTGCCTGTGTCACCGTGATGTACACCGATAAACTCATCTTT. Translation: CACVTVMYTDKLIF.

This clone has a handful of counts. A read error likely explains why the TCRdb protein, taken from a much larger clone, differs from this DNA's translation at residue 17; the protein shown is translated from the DNA. The chain employs TRDV2 and TRDJ1; a weak D match, TRDD3 (5 bases). This CDR3 has 19 amino acids. The V gene's germline CDR1 is GEAIGNYY and CDR2 EKD. The ends were cut back, 0 bases at V and 0 bases at J, with 22 bases in the middle. The CDR3 nucleotides read TGTGCCTGTGACACCGTGGGGACGACCGCGGCCCGGTACACCGATAAACTCATCTTT. Translating gives CACDTVGTTAARYTDKLIF.

For this clone: A far larger clone is one nucleotide away, so this likely arose from a read error. Within the sample, other DNA sequences also encode this same CDR3. V and J are TRDV2 and TRDJ3; 10 bases agree with TRDD3. The ends lost 4 bases at V and 2 bases at J; junction bases unmatched: 13. CDR1 is GEAIGNYY and CDR2 is EKD in the germline V gene. The CDR3 spans 20 residues. CDR3 loop: CACDTGGGGYHPWDTRQMFF. Here the CDR3 DNA reads TGTGCCTGTGATACCGGCGGTGGGGGATACCATCCCTGGGACACCCGACAGATGTTTTTC.

Of note for this clone: This may be a read error, as it is one base from a much larger clone. This CDR3 is also generated by other DNA sequences in the sample. This chain links TRDV2 with TRDJ1; 8 bases align to TRDD3. J lost 4 bases, V lost 1 base, and 4 bases had no gene match. CDR3 length equals 14 residues. CDR1 and CDR2 from the germline V gene are GEAIGNYY and EKD. The CDR3 DNA sequence: TGTGCCTGTGACACTCTGGGGGACAACGATAAACTCATCTTT. This codes for CACDTLGDNDKLIF.